The TCR beta chain under discussion was sequenced for a study of T cells in Graves' hyperthyroidism and ophthalmopathy (dated by TCRdb to between 2019 and 2020). With respect to the entire study: Peripheral blood was sampled at the time of initial diagnosis, prior to any treatment. To identify TCR V-J signatures that set the groups apart, the researchers used a discovery cohort of 95 to 100 patients, made up of fewer than 50 with Graves' ophthalmopathy and 57 with stable Graves' hyperthyroidism. An independent validation cohort of 18 to 20 hyperthyroidism patients and more than 15 patients who later progressed to ophthalmopathy tested prospective prediction of ophthalmopathy. For training and testing, the 100 or so patients in the discovery cohort were randomly divided in a 7:3 ratio. In addition, the study compared T-cell repertoires in thyroid tissue and in blood from roughly 6 Graves' hyperthyroidism patients. After blood sampling, hyperthyroidism patients were treated with methimazole at a starting dose of 30 mg daily, and ophthalmopathy patients were treated with high-dose intravenous methylprednisolone. TCR Vbeta CDR3 sequencing of roughly 140 peripheral blood samples (under 45 ophthalmopathy, over 70 hyperthyroidism and some 17 progressor patients) is reported in the paper.

The germline V gene specifies SGHAT as CDR1 and FQNNGV as CDR2. At the junction V is shortened by 6 bases and J by 4 bases, with 18 bases in between. The CDR3, from cysteine to phenylalanine, totals 15 residues. CDR3 DNA is the only sequence kept; it has 45 bases, read in frame from the first base. The hyperthyroidism patients were between 18 and 65 years old and newly diagnosed, with a disease duration of less than 2 months. The study excluded patients with uncontrolled infections, other autoimmune diseases, pregnancy or lactation. Diagnoses were based on clinical symptoms, serum thyroxine and TRAb, thyroid ultrasound and orbital computed tomography. For progressor patients, blood was drawn at the first diagnosis of hyperthyroidism, before any ophthalmopathy symptoms had appeared. PBMCs were isolated from about 10 ml of fresh peripheral blood by Ficoll-Paque density gradient centrifugation. Progressor patients were first diagnosed with Graves' hyperthyroidism and then developed ophthalmopathy during follow-up. Total RNA was extracted using Trizol reagent, and RNA quality was assessed on an Agilent 2100 Bioanalyzer.

What the research found in general, with its limitations: Most expanded thyroid clonotypes (frequency above 0.001) were also detected in blood, suggesting blood repertoires may reflect thyroid immune responses. A model built on a 13 V-J signature distinguished ophthalmopathy from stable hyperthyroidism, reaching 85% to 90% sensitivity and 81.08% specificity in cross-validation and 80%/75% in testing. In validation, the model predicted progression to ophthalmopathy a median of roughly six months before onset, with roughly 70% sensitivity and roughly 79% specificity. Sample size was not statistically predetermined, and blinding of investigators to group allocation was not performed.

This clonotype was recorded at least ten times. Its binding antigen is unknown. Base qualities are not provided; no much larger clone lies one nucleotide away. The TCR beta CDR3 regions were amplified from the RNA transcripts. For the first round of RT-PCR on the TCR CDR3, the HTBI primer set was used together with the Qiagen OneStep RT-PCR kit. A second multiplex PCR round built the libraries, followed by size selection and purification. Sequencing of the libraries was done on an Illumina HiSeq2000 using paired-end 100 bp reads. For the original study's pipeline: SOAPnuke was used to process the raw data, removing reads that contained adapters or uncalled bases, had a mean Phred below 15, or lacked an exact match to the constant primer or identifier. COPE v1.2.5 was used to merge high-quality paired reads, and clonotypes were defined as unique nucleotide sequences. MiTCR v1.1 was used to align clonotypes to the IMGT TRBV, TRBD and TRBJ reference segments. Only V-J combinations with frequency above 0.0001, covering 99% to 99.2% of repertoires, were analysed. The TCS score was defined as the ratio of F50 (clonal expansion) to E x V (chaos), calculated using BLOSUM62-based TCRdist between CDR3 peptides within each V-J. Welch's t-statistics and random forest reduced 514 V-J features to 10 to 15, which were used in a naive Bayes classifier (R e1071). Through fastp at Q25 and MiXCR, TCRdb rebuilt clones from the public reads, retaining in-frame beta chains. Duplicate CDR3 protein sequences are folded into a single record with the most common DNA and genes. These V and J calls originate from TCRdb's pipeline instead of the authors' own analysis. Counted in this sample were around 260,000 distinct CDR3 sequences; less than 30% of them appeared once. Around 28% of the sample goes to the ten largest clones.

This sequence uses TRBV11-2 and TRBJ2-5, with the D gene tentatively TRBD1 or TRBD2, based on 5 matching bases in each. Sequencing used blood. This TCR was sampled from a middle-aged man with Graves' hyperthyroidism that later progressed to Graves' ophthalmopathy. The CDR3 protein: CASRPGRTTRETQYF. The DNA sequence reads TGTGCCAGCAGGCCGGGACGCACGACGCGAGAGACCCAGTACTTC.